This T cell receptor beta chain was found in a study of T cells in Graves' hyperthyroidism and ophthalmopathy. Study results and caveats: The blood repertoire included most of the expanded thyroid clonotypes above 0.001.

Per the germline V gene, CDR1 is SNHLY and CDR2 is FYNNEI. The CDR3 is 15 residues long. V shed 8 bases, J shed 2 bases, and the junction held 12 bases outside the gene matches. Amplified TCR beta CDR3 regions came from RNA transcripts. TCR CDR3 underwent first-round RT-PCR with the HTBI primer set. TCRdb reprocessed the multiplex PCR reads via MiXCR and lists one record per CDR3 protein. The data show more than 300,000 distinct CDR3 sequences, about 15% seen once. This clonotype has more than one count but fewer than ten. Its antigen is currently unknown. If no ophthalmopathy progression occurred within 18 months, Graves' hyperthyroidism was stable.

The chain uses TRBV2 and TRBJ2-7; 7 positions match TRBD2. The receptor comes from a young woman with Graves' hyperthyroidism. The sequencing input was blood. The CDR3 nucleotides are TGTGCCAGCCGCTCCAAGGCGGGAGTCGCCTACGAGCAGTACTTC. It encodes CASRSKAGVAYEQYF.